Listed below are T cell receptor beta chains from one sample, sequenced in a study of cytomegalovirus exposure and HLA in healthy donors. Measured with immunoSEQ multiplex PCR; TCRdb has only the in-frame clones, and not every one. The sample includes around 240,000 clones, 82% of them seen just once. The sequenced material came from PBMCs. All receptors come from a middle-aged woman in good health and CMV-seropositive. Each CDR3 is given with its conserved first and last residue. D genes are given only for firm matches. Size is stated for part of the rows, as once, few or many counts, or as a class when the clone is expanded.

size: .
V: TRBV15
D: TRBD2
J: TRBJ2-7
DNA: TGTGCCACCAGCAGAGATACCGGGACTAGAATCCTTGGGCAGTACTTC
CDR3: CATSRDTGTRILGQYF

size: .
V: TRBV9
D: .
J: TRBJ1-1
DNA: TGTGCCAGCAGCGTATCTAATGGGAACACTGAAGCTTTCTTT
CDR3: CASSVSNGNTEAFF

size: .
V: TRBV19
D: .
J: TRBJ2-7
DNA: TGTGCCAGTAGTACCCAGGCGAGCTCCTACGAGCAGTACTTC
CDR3: CASSTQASSYEQYF

size: .
V: TRBV6-5
D: .
J: TRBJ1-2
DNA: TGTGCCAGCAGTTACGGTGGGGCGCGGGGAGGCTACACCTTC
CDR3: CASSYGGARGGYTF

size: .
V: TRBV11-3
D: TRBD2
J: TRBJ2-1
DNA: TGTGCCAGCAGCTTAGATCCCGGCGGGAGCTTTGAGCAGTTCTTC
CDR3: CASSLDPGGSFEQFF

size: few
V: TRBV4-2
D: .
J: TRBJ1-3
DNA: TGTGCCAGCAGCCTCGGCCAGACAGGCAGAGGAAACACCATATATTTT
CDR3: CASSLGQTGRGNTIYF

size: .
V: TRBV6-1
D: .
J: TRBJ1-5
DNA: TGTGCCAGCAGTGTGAGCGGCAGCCGAAATCAGCCCCAGCATTTT
CDR3: CASSVSGSRNQPQHF

size: .
V: TRBV6-1
D: .
J: TRBJ1-1
DNA: TGTGCCAGCACCCGGAACACTGAAGCTTTCTTT
CDR3: CASTRNTEAFF

size: once
V: TRBV9
D: TRBD1
J: TRBJ2-7
DNA: TGTGCCAGCAGCGTAGACAGGGGTAGTAACGAGCAGTACTTC
CDR3: CASSVDRGSNEQYF

size: .
V: TRBV6-1
D: TRBD1
J: TRBJ1-2
DNA: TGTGCCAGCAGTGCAGACAGGGGGAACTATGGCTACACCTTC
CDR3: CASSADRGNYGYTF

size: .
V: TRBV5-1
D: .
J: TRBJ2-1
DNA: TGCGCCAGCAGCTTGTACGGGAGTGACTACAATGAGCAGTTCTTC
CDR3: CASSLYGSDYNEQFF

size: few
V: TRBV4-3
D: TRBD1
J: TRBJ1-1
DNA: TGCGCCAGCAGCCACGGACAGGGGAGGACTGAAGCTTTCTTT
CDR3: CASSHGQGRTEAFF

size: .
V: TRBV28
D: TRBD2
J: TRBJ2-7
DNA: TGTGCCAGCAGTCCCCCAAAGCGGGAGGGCCCAGGGTCCTACGAGCAGTACTTC
CDR3: CASSPPKREGPGSYEQYF

size: .
V: TRBV5-1
D: TRBD1
J: TRBJ1-3
DNA: TGCGCCAGCAGCTTGTATCAGGGGGCACAAAACACCATATATTTT
CDR3: CASSLYQGAQNTIYF

size: .
V: TRBV5-8
D: .
J: TRBJ2-2
DNA: TGTGCCAGCAGCCGATACCGGGACATAAACACCGGGGAGCTGTTTTTT
CDR3: CASSRYRDINTGELFF

size: few
V: TRBV7-3
D: TRBD2
J: TRBJ2-2
DNA: TGTGCCAGCAGCCTTGGACTAGCGGGAGGGTCCGGGGAGCTGTTTTTT
CDR3: CASSLGLAGGSGELFF

size: .
V: TRBV6-4
D: TRBD2
J: TRBJ2-2
DNA: TGTGCCAGCAGTAGACTAGCGGGGGGCCGCTTCGGAACCGGGGAGCTGTTTTTT
CDR3: CASSRLAGGRFGTGELFF

size: .
V: TRBV19
D: TRBD1
J: TRBJ2-7
DNA: TGTGCCAGTGCGAAGCCGGGACAGGGCCACTACGAGCAGTACTTC
CDR3: CASAKPGQGHYEQYF

size: .
V: TRBV15
D: .
J: TRBJ1-1
DNA: TGTGCCACCAGCAGAGATCGGGGGGGTTGGACTGAAGCTTTCTTT
CDR3: CATSRDRGGWTEAFF

size: once
V: TRBV5-1
D: TRBD2
J: TRBJ2-7
DNA: TGCGCCAGCAGCTTGAGGGTGGGCGGGAGCTCCTACGAGCAGTACTTC
CDR3: CASSLRVGGSSYEQYF

size: .
V: TRBV9
D: .
J: TRBJ2-7
DNA: TGTGCCAGCAGCGTGGGCGGGGGCGGCTCCTACGAGCAGTACTTC
CDR3: CASSVGGGGSYEQYF

size: few
V: TRBV29-1
D: TRBD1
J: TRBJ1-4
DNA: TGCAGCGTTGGACAGGGGGAGGAAAAACTGTTTTTT
CDR3: CSVGQGEEKLFF

size: .
V: TRBV6-9
D: TRBD2
J: TRBJ2-1
DNA: TGTGCCAGCAGACGACTAGCGGGGGGGCCTACCTACAATGAGCAGTTCTTC
CDR3: CASRRLAGGPTYNEQFF

size: .
V: TRBV7-9
D: .
J: TRBJ1-1
DNA: TGTGCCACAAACAACAGAATGAACACTGAAGCTTTCTTT
CDR3: CATNNRMNTEAFF

size: .
V: TRBV6-6
D: TRBD1
J: TRBJ1-3
DNA: TGTGCCAGCAGTTACCCGCTACAGGGGGCTAGAGACACCATATATTTT
CDR3: CASSYPLQGARDTIYF

size: .
V: TRBV29-1
D: TRBD2
J: TRBJ2-7
DNA: TGCAGCGTCGGGGGGACTAGCGGGGGATACGAGCAGTACTTC
CDR3: CSVGGTSGGYEQYF

size: .
V: TRBV7-2
D: .
J: TRBJ2-5
DNA: TGTGCCAGCAGCTTAGCGTATGGAGGCCAAGAGACCCAGTACTTC
CDR3: CASSLAYGGQETQYF

size: few
V: TRBV4-3
D: TRBD1
J: TRBJ2-7
DNA: TGCGCCAGCAGCCTGGACAGGGGGTCCTACGAGCAGTACTTC
CDR3: CASSLDRGSYEQYF

size: once
V: TRBV11-1
D: .
J: TRBJ1-1
DNA: TGTGCCAGCAGGGGAGCTGCTGCGCCTATGAACACTGAAGCTTTCTTT
CDR3: CASRGAAAPMNTEAFF

size: .
V: TRBV19
D: .
J: TRBJ1-1
DNA: TGTGCCAGTAGGGGCAGGGGGAACACTGAAGCTTTCTTT
CDR3: CASRGRGNTEAFF

size: few
V: TRBV30
D: .
J: TRBJ1-6
DNA: TGTGCCTGGAACGGGGGGTGGCAGAATAATTCACCCCTCCACTTT
CDR3: CAWNGGWQNNSPLHF

size: .
V: TRBV28
D: .
J: TRBJ1-5
DNA: TGTGCCAGCAGCTCCGCAGAGTGGGCCAATCAGCCCCAGCATTTT
CDR3: CASSSAEWANQPQHF

size: .
V: TRBV7-7
D: .
J: TRBJ2-3
DNA: TGTGCCAGCAGCCGGGATCTCACAGATACGCAGTATTTT
CDR3: CASSRDLTDTQYF

size: .
V: TRBV6-1
D: TRBD2
J: TRBJ2-5
DNA: TGTGCCTGGCGGGGGGGCGAGACCCAGTACTTC
CDR3: CAWRGGETQYF

size: .
V: TRBV19
D: TRBD1
J: TRBJ1-2
DNA: TGTGCCAGTAGTACACTCCGGACAGGGGTAGATGGCTACACCTTC
CDR3: CASSTLRTGVDGYTF

size: .
V: TRBV5-1
D: .
J: TRBJ1-5
DNA: TGCGCCAGCAGCTTGGCGGGGGATTCAGGTCAGCCCCAGCATTTT
CDR3: CASSLAGDSGQPQHF

size: once
V: TRBV7-8
D: .
J: TRBJ2-1
DNA: TGTGCCAGCAGCTTTGGAGGCAGTCTAGCTTACTACAATGAGCAGTTCTTC
CDR3: CASSFGGSLAYYNEQFF

size: few
V: TRBV7-8
D: .
J: TRBJ2-3
DNA: TGTGCCAGCAGCTTCAATGTCAGGGGATCAGATACGCAGTATTTT
CDR3: CASSFNVRGSDTQYF

size: .
V: TRBV9
D: .
J: TRBJ2-1
DNA: TGTGCCAGCAGCGTAGGGGGCGGGAATTACAATGAGCAGTTCTTC
CDR3: CASSVGGGNYNEQFF

size: once
V: TRBV6-1
D: .
J: TRBJ1-1
DNA: TGTGCCAGCAGTGAATCGCTTAGGGGAATGGCTTTCTTT
CDR3: CASSESLRGMAFF

size: once
V: TRBV6-1
D: .
J: TRBJ1-2
DNA: TGTGCCAGCAGTGAAGGACTCGTACGGAACTATGGCTACACCTTC
CDR3: CASSEGLVRNYGYTF

size: .
V: TRBV27
D: TRBD1
J: TRBJ1-4
DNA: TGTGCCAGCAGTTTCTACAGGGGCGATAAACTGTTTTTT
CDR3: CASSFYRGDKLFF

size: few
V: TRBV5-6
D: .
J: TRBJ2-1
DNA: TGTGCCAGCAGCTTGATTAGCAGGGGTCGGGGCAATGAGCAGTTCTTC
CDR3: CASSLISRGRGNEQFF

size: .
V: TRBV7-9
D: TRBD2
J: TRBJ2-2
DNA: TGTGCCAGCAGTTACGGGACTAGCGGGGGAACCGGGGAGCTGTTTTTT
CDR3: CASSYGTSGGTGELFF

size: .
V: TRBV9
D: TRBD2
J: TRBJ2-2
DNA: TGTGCCAGCAGCGTAGTGACGGGGGGAACCGGGGAGCTGTTTTTT
CDR3: CASSVVTGGTGELFF

size: .
V: TRBV14
D: .
J: TRBJ1-1
DNA: TGTGCCAGCAGCCAAGGTATCCAGGGCGTTGAAGCTTTCTTT
CDR3: CASSQGIQGVEAFF

size: .
V: TRBV4-1
D: .
J: TRBJ2-4
DNA: TGCGCCAGCAGCCAAGTGGGCGTCGTAAAAAACATTCAGTACTTC
CDR3: CASSQVGVVKNIQYF

size: .
V: TRBV7-2
D: TRBD1
J: TRBJ1-4
DNA: TGTGCCAGCAGCTTGAGACAGGGGGGGAATTGGGTTAATGAAAAACTGTTTTTT
CDR3: CASSLRQGGNWVNEKLFF

size: .
V: TRBV5-8
D: .
J: TRBJ1-1
DNA: TGTGCCAGCAGGCTATTTACCACGAACACTGAAGCTTTCTTT
CDR3: CASRLFTTNTEAFF

size: few
V: TRBV7-9
D: .
J: TRBJ1-1
DNA: TGTGCCAGCAGCTTCGAACAGTTCACTGAAGCTTTCTTT
CDR3: CASSFEQFTEAFF